Below, 3 T cell receptor beta chains from the same sample are listed, as sequenced in a study of CD8+ T cells in alopecia areata. The sequencing template was cDNA reverse transcribed from extracted RNA. Produced via immunoSEQ multiplex PCR; TCRdb's table is partial and in-frame only. The sample yields 90,000 to 130,000 clones, under 60% seen once. Source material: NKG2D-low CD8+ T cells sorted from blood. Receptors were obtained from a human donor with alopecia areata.

V and J are TRBV13 and TRBJ2-1, with D possibly being TRBD1 (5 bases). Germline CDR1 reads PRHDT; CDR2 reads FYEKMQ (reference sequence). Deletions cut 8 bases from V and 9 bases from J, with 23 bases between. This CDR3 region has 15 residues. In DNA form, the CDR3 reads TGTGCCAGCCGCACAAGGGCAGGGTGGTTTGTTGAGCAGTTCTTC. This translates into CASRTRAGWFVEQFF.

The chain is built from TRBV7-9 and TRBJ2-7; TRBD2 matches at 14 bases. Germline-derived CDR1 and CDR2 are SEHNR and FQNEAQ (reference sequence). CDR3 length equals 15 residues. Trimming removed 10 bases from V and 6 bases from J; junction bases left unmatched: 11. CDR3 in amino acids: CATSGLGLAGVEQYF. The CDR3 DNA sequence: TGTGCCACCTCCGGCCTGGGACTAGCGGGAGTCGAGCAGTACTTC. Together with reference TRBV7-9 and TRBJ2-7, the CDR3 gives the full variable domain: DTGVSQNPRHKITKRGQNVTFRCDPISEHNRLYWYRQTLGQGPEFLTYFQNEAQLEKSRLLSDRFSAERPKGSFSTLEIQRTEQGDSAMYLCATSGLGLAGVEQYFGPGTRLTVT.

This clone has just one count. The chain joins TRBV7-9 to TRBJ1-5, with D perhaps TRBD1 (5 bases). This CDR3 has 15 residues. Germline CDR1 and CDR2: SEHNR and FQNEAQ (reference sequence). With 7 bases removed from V and 9 bases from J, the gap between germline ends came to 22 bases. Here the CDR3 reads CASTPAEGEGWPQHF. CDR3 coding DNA: TGTGCCAGCACCCCTGCAGAAGGGGAAGGTTGGCCCCAGCATTTT.